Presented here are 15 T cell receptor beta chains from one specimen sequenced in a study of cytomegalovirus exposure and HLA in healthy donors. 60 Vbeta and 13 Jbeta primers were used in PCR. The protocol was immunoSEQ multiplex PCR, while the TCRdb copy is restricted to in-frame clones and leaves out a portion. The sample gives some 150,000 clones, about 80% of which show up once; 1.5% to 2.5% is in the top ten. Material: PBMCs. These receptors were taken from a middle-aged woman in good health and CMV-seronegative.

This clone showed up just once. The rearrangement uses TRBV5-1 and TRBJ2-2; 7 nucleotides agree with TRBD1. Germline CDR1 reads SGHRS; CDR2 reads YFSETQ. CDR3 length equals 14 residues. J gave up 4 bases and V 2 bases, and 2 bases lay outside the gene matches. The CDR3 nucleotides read TGCGCCAGCAGCTTAGACAGGGCCACCGGGGAGCTGTTTTTT. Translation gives CASSLDRATGELFF.

The CDR3 DNA sequence: TGTGCCAGCAGAGGACAGGGCCGGTATGAGCAGTTCTTC. This translates into CASRGQGRYEQFF. V usage is TRBV6-5 and J usage is TRBJ2-1; 8 bases line up with TRBD1. CDR3 length: 13 residues. Germline lookup yields CDR1 MNHEY and CDR2 SVGAGI. J gave up 8 bases and V 6 bases, and 6 bases lay outside the gene matches.

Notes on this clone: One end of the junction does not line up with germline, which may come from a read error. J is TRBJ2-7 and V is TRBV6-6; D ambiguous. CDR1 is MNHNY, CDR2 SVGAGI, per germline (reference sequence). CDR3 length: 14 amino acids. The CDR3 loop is CASSYSAQVPALTF. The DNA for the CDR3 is TGTGCCAGCAGTTACTCGGCCCAGGTCCCGGCCCTTACCTTC.

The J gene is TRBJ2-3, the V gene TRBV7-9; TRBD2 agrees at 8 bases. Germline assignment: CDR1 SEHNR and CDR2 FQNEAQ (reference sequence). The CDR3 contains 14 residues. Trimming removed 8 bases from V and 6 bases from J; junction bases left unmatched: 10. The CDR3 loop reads CASLSGSLPDTQYF. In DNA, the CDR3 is TGTGCCAGCTTAAGCGGGAGTTTACCCGATACGCAGTATTTT.

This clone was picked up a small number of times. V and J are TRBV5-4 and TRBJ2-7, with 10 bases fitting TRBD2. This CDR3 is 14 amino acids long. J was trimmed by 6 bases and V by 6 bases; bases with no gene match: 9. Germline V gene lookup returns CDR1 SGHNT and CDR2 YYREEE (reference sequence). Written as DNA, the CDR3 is TGTGCCAGCACCGCCGGGACTAGCGTTTCCGAGCAGTACTTC. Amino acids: CASTAGTSVSEQYF.

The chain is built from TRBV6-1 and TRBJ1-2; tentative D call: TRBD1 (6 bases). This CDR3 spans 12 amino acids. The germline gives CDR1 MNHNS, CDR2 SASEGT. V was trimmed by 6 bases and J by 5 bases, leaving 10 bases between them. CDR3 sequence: CASRTTGYGYTF. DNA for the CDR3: TGTGCCAGCAGAACTACAGGGTATGGCTACACCTTC.

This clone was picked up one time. The CDR3 is CASSPLAGLKEEETQYF. The CDR3 nucleotides read TGTGCCAGCTCACCGCTAGCGGGATTGAAAGAAGAAGAGACCCAGTACTTC. This chain links TRBV18 with TRBJ2-5; 9 bases agree with TRBD2. There are 17 residues in the CDR3. Trimming took 3 bases from V and 3 from J; bases not matched to a gene: 11. CDR1 and CDR2 from the germline V gene are KGHSH and LQKENI.

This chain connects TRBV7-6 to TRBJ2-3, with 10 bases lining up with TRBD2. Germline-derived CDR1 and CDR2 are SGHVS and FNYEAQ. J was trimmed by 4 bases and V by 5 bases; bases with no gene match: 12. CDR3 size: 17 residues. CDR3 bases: TGTGCCAGCAGCCACTACAAAGCGGGAGGGCCTCCAGATACGCAGTATTTT. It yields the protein CASSHYKAGGPPDTQYF.

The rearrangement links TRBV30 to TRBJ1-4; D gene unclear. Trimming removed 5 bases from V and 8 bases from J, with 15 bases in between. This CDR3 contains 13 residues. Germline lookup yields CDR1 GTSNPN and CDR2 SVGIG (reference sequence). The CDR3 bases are TGTGCCTGGTTCGGAAAGGGAGGCGAAAAACTGTTTTTT. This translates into CAWFGKGGEKLFF.

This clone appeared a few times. CDR3 DNA: TGTGCCAGCAGTGAGGAACGGGGGGGCAACACTGAAGCTTTCTTT. It is translated as CASSEERGGNTEAFF. The chain recombines TRBV6-4 with TRBJ1-1, with TRBD1 as a possible D gene (6 bases). The CDR3 spans 15 residues. The germline CDR1 and CDR2 sequences are MRHNA and SNTAGT. The germline V and J ends were trimmed by 3 bases and 2 bases, with 13 bases remaining between them.

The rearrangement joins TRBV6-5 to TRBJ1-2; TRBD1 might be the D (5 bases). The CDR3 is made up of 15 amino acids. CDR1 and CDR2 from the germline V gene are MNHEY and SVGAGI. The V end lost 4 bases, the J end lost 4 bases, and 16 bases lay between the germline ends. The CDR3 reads CASSSLRGAGYGYTF. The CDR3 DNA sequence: TGTGCCAGCAGTTCCCTTAGGGGCGCTGGCTATGGCTACACCTTC.

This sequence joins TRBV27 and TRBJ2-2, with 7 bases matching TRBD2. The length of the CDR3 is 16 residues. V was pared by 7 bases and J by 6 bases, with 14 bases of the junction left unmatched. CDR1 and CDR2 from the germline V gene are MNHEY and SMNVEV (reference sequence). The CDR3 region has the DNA TGTGCCAGCACCGATCATATCGTGGGAGGGCCCGGGGAGCTGTTTTTT. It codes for CASTDHIVGGPGELFF.

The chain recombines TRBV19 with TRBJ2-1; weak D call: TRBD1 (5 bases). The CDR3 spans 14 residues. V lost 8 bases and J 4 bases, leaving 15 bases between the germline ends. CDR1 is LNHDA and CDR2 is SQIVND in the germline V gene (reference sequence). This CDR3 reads CASRQGEGYNEQFF. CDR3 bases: TGTGCCAGTCGGCAAGGGGAAGGTTACAATGAGCAGTTCTTC.

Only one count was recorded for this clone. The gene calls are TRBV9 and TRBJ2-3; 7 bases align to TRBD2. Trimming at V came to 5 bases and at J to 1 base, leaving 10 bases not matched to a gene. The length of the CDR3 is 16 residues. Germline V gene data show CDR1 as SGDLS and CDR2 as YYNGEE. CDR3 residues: CASSFPREDGTDTQYF. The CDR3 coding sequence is TGTGCCAGCAGTTTTCCCCGGGAGGACGGCACAGATACGCAGTATTTT.

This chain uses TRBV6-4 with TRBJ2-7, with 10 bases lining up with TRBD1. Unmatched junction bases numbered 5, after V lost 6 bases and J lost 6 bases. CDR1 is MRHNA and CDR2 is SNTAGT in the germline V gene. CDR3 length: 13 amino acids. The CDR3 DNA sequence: TGTGCCAGCAGCCGGGACAGGGGCGGCGAGCAGTACTTC. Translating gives CASSRDRGGEQYF.